This entry lists 27 T cell receptor beta chains sequenced from one sample in a study of blood T cell repertoires in COVID-19. Assay: immunoSEQ multiplex PCR; the TCRdb copy retains only in-frame clones and omits some. This sample has approximately 170,000 clones, with around 86% found just once. Sequenced material: peripheral blood. Receptor source: a woman older than 75 with COVID-19, enrolled during active disease.

This chain connects TRBV21-1 to TRBJ1-5; whether TRBD1, the table's D call, matches the DNA was not checked. TRBV21-1 represents a pseudogene. The CDR3 has 16 amino acids. CDR3 nucleotides: TGTGCCAGCAGCAACTCCGGGACAGGGACACATCAGCCCCAGCATTTT. It codes for CASSNSGTGTHQPQHF.

This clone was counted a few times. The CDR3 nucleotides are TGTGCCAGCAACTGGGGGGGCCCAAATGAAAAACTGTTTTTT. Its protein is CASNWGGPNEKLFF. V gene TRBV9 combines with J gene TRBJ1-4; possible D gene TRBD1, 6 bases. V lost 6 bases and J 5 bases, leaving 14 bases between the germline ends. Germline V gene sequence: CDR1 SGDLS, CDR2 YYNGEE. The CDR3 runs to 14 residues.

The genes are TRBV20-1 and TRBJ2-7; D unclear. The length of the CDR3 is 12 residues. Trimming removed 3 bases at V and 0 bases at J, with 6 bases between. Germline V gives CDR1 DFQATT, CDR2 SNEGSKA (reference sequence). CDR3 in DNA: TGCAGTGCTAGTGGCGGCTCCTACGAGCAGTACTTC. It encodes CSASGGSYEQYF.

This chain joins TRBV29-1 and TRBJ2-2; perhaps TRBD2 as D (6 bases). V lost 7 bases to trimming and J lost 6 bases, with 18 bases between them. CDR1 and CDR2 (germline): SQVTM, ANQGSEA. This CDR3 spans 14 amino acids. CDR3 in DNA: TGCAGCGCCCGACCCGGGACTGAGGCCGGGGAGCTGTTTTTT. Residues: CSARPGTEAGELFF.

The chain carries TRBV12-3 or TRBV12-4 and TRBJ1-1; D remains ambiguous. The V gene lost 5 bases and the J gene lost 4 bases, with 11 bases spanning the gap. The CDR3 has 13 residues. Written as DNA, the CDR3 is TGTGCCAGCAGTCCTCTTCTCGGCACTGAAGCTTTCTTT. Translated: CASSPLLGTEAFF.

The chain recombines TRBV5-4 with TRBJ1-1; D perhaps matches TRBD1 (5 bases). Germline lookup yields CDR1 SGHNT and CDR2 YYREEE (reference sequence). The ends were cut back, 0 bases at V and 11 bases at J, with 20 bases in the middle. The CDR3 runs 15 residues. CDR3 bases: TGTGCCAGCAGCTTGGATACCGGGACTTCGGGCGAGGCTTTCTTT. This translates into CASSLDTGTSGEAFF.

The V gene is TRBV10-3, the J gene TRBJ2-1; 10 bases line up with TRBD2. The germline CDR1 and CDR2 sequences are ENHRY and SYGVKD. Losses at the gene ends were 0 bases for V and 9 bases for J; bases not matched to a gene: 5. The length of the CDR3 is 15 residues. CDR3 region: CAISESQGLAAEQFF. Written as DNA, the CDR3 is TGTGCCATCAGTGAGTCTCAAGGACTAGCGGCTGAGCAGTTCTTC.

The V call is TRBV11-2, the J call TRBJ1-1; D perhaps matches TRBD1 (5 bases). This CDR3 has 15 amino acids. The V end lost 1 base, the J end lost 4 bases, and 13 bases lay between the germline ends. CDR1 SGHAT and CDR2 FQNNGV come from the germline V gene. CDR3 bases: TGTGCCAGCAGCTTAGGTACAGGTATGGGCACTGAAGCTTTCTTT. It encodes CASSLGTGMGTEAFF.

J is TRBJ2-5 and V is TRBV19; maybe TRBD1 (5 bases). Between the trimmed V and J ends, which lost 9 bases and 4 bases, there was a span of 9 bases. CDR1 LNHDA and CDR2 SQIVND come from the germline V gene (reference sequence). CDR3 size: 11 residues. The CDR3 loop reads CARETVETQYF. The DNA of the CDR3 is TGTGCCAGAGAGACAGTAGAGACCCAGTACTTC.

This chain uses TRBV6-2 or TRBV6-3 with TRBJ2-1, with D tentatively TRBD1 (7 bases). V lost 6 bases and J 0 bases, leaving 18 bases between the germline ends. The CDR3 consists of 17 residues. Germline CDR1 reads MNHEY; CDR2 reads SVGEGT. The CDR3 sequence is CASSPSAGGLSYNEQFF. Here the CDR3 DNA reads TGTGCCAGCAGCCCCTCAGCAGGGGGGCTCTCCTACAATGAGCAGTTCTTC.

This clone occurred once. The V call is TRBV7-2, the J call TRBJ2-5; D is undetermined. V was trimmed by 5 bases and J by 2 bases, leaving 6 bases between them. The CDR3 totals 12 residues. Germline CDR1 reads SGHTA; CDR2 reads FQGNSA. The CDR3: CASSRRQETQYF. The CDR3 DNA sequence: TGTGCCAGCAGCCGGAGACAAGAGACCCAGTACTTC.

V is TRBV7-9 and J is TRBJ1-4; maybe TRBD1 (5 bases). There are 15 residues in the CDR3. Germline values: CDR1 SEHNR, CDR2 FQNEAQ (reference sequence). V lost 8 bases, J lost 5 bases, and 18 bases lay in between. The CDR3, as DNA: TGTGCCAGCGGGCCCATGGGGACTTTCAATGAAAAACTGTTTTTT. Translating gives CASGPMGTFNEKLFF.

This clone appeared once. This chain links TRBV19 with TRBJ2-1; TRBD2 matches 8 bases. In germline, CDR1 is LNHDA, CDR2 SQIVND (reference sequence). V was pared by 4 bases and J by 7 bases, with 0 bases of the junction left unmatched. The CDR3 covers 12 residues. The CDR3 here is CASSTGGNEQFF. For the CDR3, the DNA is TGTGCCAGTAGTACGGGGGGGAATGAGCAGTTCTTC.

This clone has only one observation. The chain couples TRBV18 to TRBJ1-5; weak D call: TRBD1 (6 bases). The CDR3 sequence is 14 residues long. V was pared by 4 bases and J by 5 bases, with 12 bases between. The germline CDR1 and CDR2 sequences are KGHSH and LQKENI. The CDR3 coding sequence is TGTGCCAGCTCACAAGCAGGGGCAGATCAGCCCCAGCATTTT. This translates into CASSQAGADQPQHF.

This clone occurred once. This sequence joins TRBV29-1 and TRBJ2-5; perhaps TRBD1 as D (6 bases). The CDR3 runs to 15 residues. Looked up from germline, CDR1 is SQVTM and CDR2 is ANQGSEA. V was cut by 4 bases and J by 2 bases, with 17 bases left in between. The CDR3 protein is CSVVFRDTQQETQYF. CDR3 DNA: TGCAGCGTTGTATTTAGGGACACCCAACAAGAGACCCAGTACTTC. The entire variable domain, with the rest obtained from reference TRBV29-1 and TRBJ2-5, is as follows: SAVISQKPSRDICQRGTSLTIQCQVDSQVTMMFWYRQQPGQSLTLIATANQGSEATYESGFVIDKFPISRPNLTFSTLTVSNMSPEDSSIYLCSVVFRDTQQETQYFGPGTRLLVL.

The CDR3 loop is CASSQDWVGGKETQYF. The CDR3 DNA is TGCGCCAGCAGCCAAGATTGGGTTGGGGGGAAAGAGACCCAGTACTTC. The J gene is TRBJ2-5, the V gene TRBV4-3, with TRBD2 as a possible D gene (6 bases). CDR1 and CDR2 from the germline V gene are LGHNA and YSLEER. This CDR3 is 16 amino acids long. V lost 0 bases, J lost 3 bases, and 14 bases lay in between.

The chain is built from TRBV5-1 and TRBJ2-7; the match to TRBD1 covers 7 bases. V shed 4 bases, J shed 0 bases, and the junction held 7 bases outside the gene matches. This CDR3 region has 15 residues. CDR1 and CDR2 from the germline V gene are SGHRS and YFSETQ. This chain's CDR3 is CASSAQGSSSYEQYF. As DNA, the CDR3 is TGCGCCAGCAGCGCACAGGGGTCGAGCTCCTACGAGCAGTACTTC.

The J gene is TRBJ2-7, the V gene TRBV7-8; 10 bases map to TRBD2. The CDR3 has 15 residues. V shed 4 bases and J 6 bases; nucleotides not matched to a gene: 9. CDR1 and CDR2 from the germline V gene are SGHVS and FQNEAQ. The DNA of the CDR3 is TGTGCCAGCAGCTCCACAAGCGGGAGGGTATTCGAGCAGTACTTC. This sequence encodes CASSSTSGRVFEQYF.

This clone came up a few times. This rearrangement joins TRBV6-5 to TRBJ1-2; 7 nucleotides align to TRBD1. CDR1 is MNHEY, CDR2 SVGAGI, per germline. The length of the CDR3 is 13 residues. With 6 bases clipped from V and 8 bases from J, the junction kept 9 bases outside the gene matches. In DNA, the CDR3 is TGTGCCAGCAGGGACAGGTGGAGCTCGGGCTACACCTTC. Translating gives CASRDRWSSGYTF.

The chain uses TRBV9 and TRBJ2-3; D possibly corresponds to TRBD1 (6 bases). The CDR3 length is 14 residues. Germline V CDR1 and CDR2: SGDLS, YYNGEE. Trimming took off 0 bases at V and 4 bases at J, with 9 bases between the two ends. CDR3 bases: TGTGCCAGCAGCGTAGCCCAGGGGCCAGATACGCAGTATTTT. The encoded protein is CASSVAQGPDTQYF.

The chain has TRBV28 and TRBJ2-1, with D possibly TRBD1 on 5 matching bases. V lost 7 bases, J lost 9 bases, and 13 bases lay in between. The germline V gene encodes CDR1 MDHEN and CDR2 SYDVKM. The CDR3 sequence is 12 residues long. The CDR3 nucleotides read TGTGCCAGCACCCAGGGCGACGGTGAGCAGTTCTTC. Protein: CASTQGDGEQFF.

The chain joins TRBV4-1 to TRBJ2-1, with D possibly being TRBD2 (6 bases). From germline, CDR1 is MGHRA and CDR2 YSYEKL. The CDR3 covers 20 residues. V lost 4 bases and J lost 0, with 25 bases in between. DNA of the CDR3: TGCGCCAGCAGCCTAGCCGGTGGGGCTAGCGCCAAAAGCTCCTACAATGAGCAGTTCTTC. It is translated as CASSLAGGASAKSSYNEQFF.

This clone came up a few times. The rearrangement uses TRBV12-5 and TRBJ2-1; 10 positions agree with TRBD2. Looked up from germline, CDR1 is LGHNT and CDR2 is FRNRAP. J gave up 0 bases and V 4 bases, and 9 bases lay outside the gene matches. The CDR3 totals 18 residues. The CDR3 protein is CASGWPLAGDHSYNEQFF. The DNA of the CDR3 is TGTGCTAGTGGTTGGCCGCTAGCGGGAGACCACTCCTACAATGAGCAGTTCTTC.

The V call is TRBV18, the J call TRBJ1-2; D is uncertain. The germline gives CDR1 KGHSH, CDR2 LQKENI. The CDR3 sequence is 14 residues long. V was shortened by 0 bases and J by 8 bases, with 13 bases between the two germline ends. CDR3: CASSPPTGSGGYTF. CDR3 DNA: TGTGCCAGCTCACCACCTACTGGGTCCGGGGGCTACACCTTC.

This clone was detected a few times. The chain joins TRBV28 to TRBJ2-5; perhaps TRBD1 as D (6 bases). V gave up 5 bases and J gave up 3 bases, with 13 bases separating them. CDR1 and CDR2 from the germline V gene are MDHEN and SYDVKM. The length of the CDR3 is 14 residues. The CDR3 bases are TGTGCCAGCAGTCCCCAGGGGAAGGAAGAGACCCAGTACTTC. The encoded protein is CASSPQGKEETQYF.

This chain joins TRBV5-8 and TRBJ2-6; 7 nucleotides line up with TRBD2. CDR3 length: 17 amino acids. CDR1 and CDR2 (germline): SGHTS, YDEGEE. Trimming cost V 4 bases and J 0 bases; bases outside gene matches: 7. In DNA form, the CDR3 reads TGTGCCAGCAGCCCCTGGGGGGGACGCTCTGGGGCCAACGTCCTGACTTTC. Its protein product is CASSPWGGRSGANVLTF.

The chain employs TRBV19 and TRBJ2-3; 9 positions agree with TRBD2. This CDR3 has 15 amino acids. Germline CDR1 and CDR2: LNHDA and SQIVND (reference sequence). The J segment lost 3 bases and the V segment lost 3 bases, leaving 4 bases of the junction unmatched. This CDR3 is CASSIGLAGTDTQYF. The CDR3 nucleotides read TGTGCCAGTAGTATCGGGCTAGCGGGAACAGATACGCAGTATTTT.